The rows below give T cell receptor beta chains drawn from one sample of a study of monozygotic twins with cystic fibrosis. Only in-frame clones appear in the TCRdb table, and some are missing; sequencing was by immunoSEQ multiplex PCR. The sample lists approximately 14,000 clones, 95% to 99% occurring once. The sequenced sample was blood. The source is a girl aged 2 to 10 with cystic fibrosis. CDR3s leave out the opening cysteine and the closing phenylalanine or tryptophan. Fields, in order: CDR3 protein, clone size, V gene. Only some rows state a clone size, as once, few, many or a class for expanded clones.

CDR3: ASSSAGPGQGRVAKNIQY
size: .
V: TRBV5-1

CDR3: AWSGSVRETQY
size: .
V: TRBV30

CDR3: ASSGLQGEQF
size: .
V: TRBV25-1

CDR3: AWRRTFRPGTGAGYT
size: once
V: TRBV30

CDR3: ASSLGRNTEAF
size: .
V: TRBV7-2

CDR3: ASSQGIRGKAF
size: .
V: TRBV4-3

CDR3: ATSRDGAGAGELF
size: .
V: TRBV15

CDR3: ASSQGGIEQY
size: .
V: TRBV5-1

CDR3: AWVGRDGSSYNEQF
size: .
V: TRBV30

CDR3: ASSMGLGDRGTEAF
size: .
V: TRBV2

CDR3: ASRPPGLSYEQY
size: once
V: TRBV6-5

CDR3: SARQKVEQY
size: .
V: TRBV20-1

CDR3: ASSSDRVSAGELF
size: once
V: TRBV5-1

CDR3: ASTLDATDGELF
size: .
V: TRBV9

CDR3: ASSGQALSGNTEAF
size: .
V: TRBV27

CDR3: ASSEVATYEQY
size: .
V: TRBV5-1

CDR3: ASSIGAGPTYEQY
size: .
V: TRBV19

CDR3: ASRSKGAGELF
size: once
V: TRBV12-2

CDR3: ASSDTYEQY
size: .
V: TRBV10-2

CDR3: ASSETGVNTGELF
size: .
V: TRBV19

CDR3: ASSLESGGTEAF
size: .
V: TRBV5-1

CDR3: AWSGDHYGYT
size: .
V: TRBV30

CDR3: ASDRAFGNEQF
size: .
V: TRBV30

CDR3: ASSPRSSAGGDEQF
size: .
V: TRBV7-6

CDR3: ASSVGQGKGGYT
size: .
V: TRBV2

CDR3: ASSSQLAGRSYEQY
size: .
V: TRBV7-2

CDR3: ASSPQGSSAYEQY
size: .
V: TRBV4-2

CDR3: ASTPIGTGGWSYGYT
size: .
V: TRBV19

CDR3: ASSPPGVNTEAF
size: .
V: TRBV7-9

CDR3: ASSHRDRERYEQY
size: .
V: TRBV4-2

CDR3: ASRERGSYDTQY
size: .
V: TRBV27

CDR3: ASSLGQGLF
size: .
V: TRBV5-1

CDR3: ASSSTRGGLNTEAF
size: .
V: TRBV5-1

CDR3: AWSGGTVSNQPQH
size: .
V: TRBV30

CDR3: ASGLPSPTGTEAF
size: .
V: TRBV12-5